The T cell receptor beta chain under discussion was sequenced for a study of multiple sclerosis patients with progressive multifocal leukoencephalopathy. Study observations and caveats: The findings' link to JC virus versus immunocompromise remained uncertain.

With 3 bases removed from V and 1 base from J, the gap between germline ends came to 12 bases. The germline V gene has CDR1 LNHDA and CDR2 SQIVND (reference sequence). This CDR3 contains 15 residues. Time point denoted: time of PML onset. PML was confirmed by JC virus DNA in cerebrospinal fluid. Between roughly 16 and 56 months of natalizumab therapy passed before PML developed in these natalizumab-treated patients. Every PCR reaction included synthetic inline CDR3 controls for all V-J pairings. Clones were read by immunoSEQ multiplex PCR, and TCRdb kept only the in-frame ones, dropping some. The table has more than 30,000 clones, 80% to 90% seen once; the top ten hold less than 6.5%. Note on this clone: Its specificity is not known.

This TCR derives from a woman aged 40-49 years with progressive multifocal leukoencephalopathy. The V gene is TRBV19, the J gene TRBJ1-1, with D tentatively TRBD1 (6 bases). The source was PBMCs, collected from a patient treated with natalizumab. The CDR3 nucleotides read TGTGCCAGTAGTATTCGGAACAGGGAGAACACTGAAGCTTTCTTT. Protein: CASSIRNRENTEAFF.